This T cell receptor beta chain was recovered during a study of blood T cells in healthy people across ages. CDR3 length: 17 residues. V trimming: 1 base; J trimming: 13 bases; junction bases outside the gene matches: 16. Germline V gene lookup returns CDR1 SGHNT and CDR2 YENEEA. As regards this clonotype: The antigen is unknown.

Study-level points and caveats: Using unsorted PBMCs precluded a conclusive naive versus antigen-experienced comparison. Diversity was estimated from one million T cells, and these estimates were considered underestimates. Strongly correlated with naive T cell percentage was TCR beta diversity.

The use of a sample-barcoded 5' primer and a J-beta primer mix characterized a second PCR of 7 to 11 cycles. TCRdb passed the 5' RACE reads through MiXCR, listing each CDR3 protein once. The sample yields hundreds of thousands of distinct CDR3 sequences, 25% to 30% seen once. This clonotype was obtained from a woman older than 75 in good health. The chain is built from TRBV11-3 and TRBJ2-1, with 10 positions matching TRBD2. Sequenced material: blood. CDR3 sequence: CASSLGALAGAAETQFF. The CDR3, as DNA: TGTGCCAGCAGCTTAGGTGCCCTAGCGGGGGCGGCTGAGACCCAGTTCTTC.